The 22 T cell receptor beta chains reported below all come from one sample, sequenced in a study of OX40 agonist ivuxolimab in advanced cancers. Sequencing used immunoSEQ multiplex PCR; TCRdb keeps in-frame clones, though not all of them. This table holds about 46,000 clones, roughly 90% found once. The sequences come from CD4+ or CD8+ T cells sorted from blood, collected in a trial of the OX40 agonist ivuxolimab. These receptors were obtained from an adult with an advanced solid tumor such as melanoma, head and neck, liver or kidney cancer.

The J gene is TRBJ2-2, the V gene TRBV5-1; 13 bases are a match to TRBD2. The CDR3 totals 21 residues. Germline loops: CDR1 SGHRS, CDR2 YFSETQ. Unmatched junction bases numbered 18, after V lost 4 bases and J lost 3 bases. CDR3 coding DNA: TGCGCCAGCAGCACCGGACAGGTCGGACTAGCGGGAGTTCTGCACACCGGGGAGCTGTTTTTT. It codes for CASSTGQVGLAGVLHTGELFF.

This rearrangement joins TRBV19 to TRBJ2-1, with D possibly being TRBD1 (5 bases). The CDR3 is made up of 12 amino acids. Germline lookup yields CDR1 LNHDA and CDR2 SQIVND (reference sequence). V lost 10 bases and J lost 4, with 11 bases in between. CDR3 coding DNA: TGTGCCAACAGGACACCGTACAATGAGCAGTTCTTC. Protein sequence: CANRTPYNEQFF.

A note on this clone: A read error may produce the germline difference seen at one junction end. The rearrangement uses TRBV7-7 and TRBJ1-1; TRBD1 aligns across 8 bases. The CDR3 is made up of 14 amino acids. Germline V gene sequence: CDR1 SSHAT, CDR2 FNYEAQ (reference sequence). The CDR3 DNA reads as TGTGCTAGCAGCTTAGATCCAGGGGGCACCGTAGCTTTCTTT. Its translation is CASSLDPGGTVAFF.

The J gene is TRBJ2-1, the V gene TRBV11-2; D gene unclear. The CDR3 spans 12 residues. Per the germline V gene, CDR1 is SGHAT and CDR2 is FQNNGV. V dropped 8 bases and J dropped 3 bases, with 8 bases sitting between them. The CDR3 nucleotides are TGTGCCAGCCTGGACGGCTACAATGAGCAGTTCTTC. Translation: CASLDGYNEQFF.

V gene TRBV19 combines with J gene TRBJ2-1, with D hard to call. This CDR3 region has 12 residues. CDR1 is LNHDA and CDR2 is SQIVND in the germline V gene (reference sequence). V was trimmed by 1 base and J by 10 bases, leaving 8 bases between them. CDR3 protein: CASSIGSPEQFF. The CDR3 coding sequence is TGTGCCAGTAGTATAGGGTCCCCAGAGCAGTTCTTC.

The V and J genes are TRBV7-2 and TRBJ1-2, with no clear D. The germline V and J ends were trimmed by 2 bases and 3 bases, with 10 bases remaining between them. The length of the CDR3 is 14 residues. Germline V gene data show CDR1 as SGHTA and CDR2 as FQGNSA. The CDR3 here is CASSLRDLYYGYTF. The DNA of the CDR3 is TGTGCCAGCAGCTTACGCGACCTGTACTATGGCTACACCTTC.

The rearrangement uses TRBV27 and TRBJ2-3; D tentatively reads TRBD1 or TRBD2 (5 bases each). CDR1 is MNHEY, CDR2 SMNVEV, per germline (reference sequence). V lost 2 bases and J lost 0, with 6 bases in between. The CDR3 has 14 residues. This CDR3 reads CASSLGGSTDTQYF. The CDR3 DNA is TGTGCCAGCAGTTTAGGGGGTAGCACAGATACGCAGTATTTT.

A single count supports this clone. The chain uses TRBV11-2 and TRBJ1-1; no clear D. This CDR3 is 13 amino acids long. Germline V gives CDR1 SGHAT, CDR2 FQNNGV. Trimming pared 7 bases from V and 7 bases from J, leaving 16 bases between. The CDR3 nucleotides read TGTGCCAGCACCGAGGGTGGTATGGGTGAAGCTTTCTTT. Translated: CASTEGGMGEAFF. Supplemented by reference TRBV11-2 and TRBJ1-1, the full variable domain reads EAGVAQSPRYKIIEKRQSVAFWCNPISGHATLYWYQQILGQGPKLLIQFQNNGVVDDSQLPKDRFSAERLKGVDSTLKIQPAKLEDSAVYLCASTEGGMGEAFFGQGTRLTVV.

This clone was detected a few times. V usage is TRBV7-3 and J usage is TRBJ1-6; D is undetermined. Germline CDR1 SGHTA, CDR2 FQGTGA. This CDR3 spans 17 amino acids. Trimming pared 2 bases from V and 6 bases from J, leaving 17 bases between. CDR3 DNA sequence: TGTGCCAGCAGCTTAGGATTGACTAGATACAGTAATTCACCCCTCCACTTT. Protein product: CASSLGLTRYSNSPLHF.

This sequence joins TRBV7-2 and TRBJ2-5; either TRBD1 or TRBD2 may supply D (5 bases each). The CDR3 consists of 16 residues. CDR1 and CDR2 (germline): SGHTA, FQGNSA. The ends were cut back, 4 bases at V and 2 bases at J, with 17 bases in the middle. The CDR3 here is CASSWGKVARQETQYF. Here the CDR3 DNA reads TGTGCCAGCAGCTGGGGGAAGGTAGCGAGACAAGAGACCCAGTACTTC. The full variable domain, its missing parts supplied by reference TRBV7-2 and TRBJ2-5, is GAGVSQSPSNKVTEKGKDVELRCDPISGHTALYWYRQSLGQGLEFLIYFQGNSAPDKSGLPSDRFSAERTGGSVSTLTIQRTQQEDSAVYLCASSWGKVARQETQYFGPGTRLLVL.

The rearrangement uses TRBV5-1 and TRBJ2-7; unclear D gene. The germline V gene encodes CDR1 SGHRS and CDR2 YFSETQ. V was cut by 4 bases and J by 2 bases, with 16 bases left in between. The length of the CDR3 is 15 residues. The CDR3 nucleotides read TGCGCCAGCAGCCCTGGACCCGAAATACCCTACGAGCAGTACTTC. It translates to CASSPGPEIPYEQYF.

J is TRBJ2-2 and V is TRBV18; no reliable D call. Between the trimmed V and J ends, which lost 3 bases and 0 bases, there was a span of 8 bases. The length of the CDR3 is 15 residues. The germline V gene has CDR1 KGHSH and CDR2 LQKENI. CDR3 DNA sequence: TGTGCCAGCTCACCCGAGCGCACGAACACCGGGGAGCTGTTTTTT. It yields the protein CASSPERTNTGELFF.

The gene calls are TRBV6-5 and TRBJ2-7; D might be TRBD1 or TRBD2, each matching 5 bases. Germline V gene data show CDR1 as MNHEY and CDR2 as SVGAGI. V was trimmed by 4 bases and J by 1 base, leaving 14 bases between them. CDR3 length equals 15 residues. The CDR3 loop reads CASSLPGSLSYEQYV. DNA of the CDR3: TGTGCCAGCAGTTTGCCAGGGAGTTTATCCTACGAGCAGTACGTC.

The genes are TRBV7-3 and TRBJ1-6; D is unclear. The CDR3 length is 14 residues. Germline values: CDR1 SGHTA, CDR2 FQGTGA. Trimming removed 2 bases at V and 7 bases at J, with 9 bases between. The CDR3 DNA reads TGTGCCAGCAGCTTAGGGTTCGGAAATTCACCCCTCCACTTT. Protein: CASSLGFGNSPLHF.

The chain couples TRBV28 to TRBJ1-1; D unclear. Germline V gives CDR1 MDHEN, CDR2 SYDVKM. Between the trimmed V and J ends, which lost 2 bases and 1 base, there was a span of 5 bases. This CDR3 comprises 13 residues. The CDR3 DNA reads as TGTGCCAGCAGTTTAACAGAGAACACTGAAGCTTTCTTT. Translation: CASSLTENTEAFF.

The chain joins TRBV15 to TRBJ1-4, with a possible D match to TRBD1 (5 bases). The germline V gene encodes CDR1 LNHNV and CDR2 YYDKDF (reference sequence). V lost 8 bases and J lost 3, with 13 bases in between. The CDR3 length is 14 residues. The CDR3 bases are TGTGCCACCGAACGGGTAGGGGCTAATGAAAAACTGTTTTTT. It codes for CATERVGANEKLFF.

The V call is TRBV28, the J call TRBJ2-7, with 8 bases aligning to TRBD1. V was clipped by 7 bases and J by 0 bases; unmatched bases: 11. Germline loops: CDR1 MDHEN, CDR2 SYDVKM. This CDR3 spans 16 amino acids. The CDR3 DNA is TGTGCCAGCATGACTTCGTGGGACAGGTTCTCCTACGAGCAGTACTTC. Its protein product is CASMTSWDRFSYEQYF.

The chain couples TRBV11-2 to TRBJ2-3; no reliable D call. The CDR3 is 15 amino acids. Deletions cut 4 bases from V and 0 bases from J, with 11 bases between. Germline V CDR1 and CDR2: SGHAT, FQNNGV. CDR3 sequence: CASSYLRVSTDTQYF. The CDR3 DNA sequence: TGTGCCAGCAGCTATCTTAGGGTCAGCACAGATACGCAGTATTTT.

CDR3 region: CASSPAGNTEAFF. The CDR3 DNA reads as TGTGCCAGCAGCCCCGCAGGGAACACTGAAGCTTTCTTT. This chain joins TRBV11-3 and TRBJ1-1, with D unclear. The CDR3 runs 13 residues. From germline, CDR1 is SGHNT and CDR2 YENEEA. Between the trimmed V and J ends, which lost 5 bases and 1 base, there was a span of 8 bases.

The gene calls are TRBV10-1 and TRBJ2-3, with 13 bases identical to TRBD2. Trimming removed 3 bases from V and 6 bases from J; junction bases left unmatched: 3. The CDR3 sequence is 15 residues long. The germline CDR1 and CDR2 sequences are WNHNN and SYGVQD (reference sequence). CDR3 in amino acids: CASSELAGGWDTQYF. The CDR3 DNA is TGCGCCAGCAGTGAACTAGCGGGGGGGTGGGATACGCAGTATTTT.

The chain combines TRBV6-5 with TRBJ2-7; D unresolved. The CDR3 is 12 residues long. V was cut by 2 bases and J by 5 bases, with 7 bases left in between. CDR1 and CDR2 (germline): MNHEY, SVGAGI. For the CDR3, the DNA is TGTGCCAGCAGTTACGGAAGGGACGAGCAGTACTTC. Translation: CASSYGRDEQYF.

V is TRBV28 and J is TRBJ2-3; 7 bases match TRBD2. Trimming at V came to 2 bases and at J to 3 bases, leaving 14 bases not matched to a gene. The germline CDR1 and CDR2 sequences are MDHEN and SYDVKM. The CDR3 consists of 18 residues. The CDR3 reads CASSLGVAASGRTDTQYF. The CDR3 DNA reads TGTGCCAGCAGTTTAGGGGTTGCGGCTAGCGGTCGGACAGATACGCAGTATTTT.